This record covers a single TCR beta chain. The CDR3 sequence is 13 residues long. Germline CDR1 MNHEY, CDR2 SMNVEV (reference sequence). V was shortened by 6 bases and J by 7 bases, with 16 bases between the two germline ends. Repertoires were generated with immunoSEQ multiplex PCR, while TCRdb's copy carries only in-frame clones and drops some. The sample includes 300,000 to 350,000 clones, 75% to 95% seen only once; the top ten take approximately 6.8%. The source of the sample is a study of blood T cell repertoires in COVID-19. During active infection, Seattle patients enrolled and were then monitored through disease.

This chain joins TRBV27 and TRBJ2-7, with a tentative D call TRBD1 (5 bases). Sequenced sample: peripheral blood. The source is a woman aged 25 to 39 with COVID-19, enrolled during active disease. CDR3 DNA sequence: TGTGCCAGCAGACCCACAGGCTCCTGGGAGCAGTACTTC. Residues: CASRPTGSWEQYF.